This T cell receptor (beta chain) was identified in a study of blood T cell repertoires in COVID-19. The repertoire was sequenced with immunoSEQ multiplex PCR; TCRdb's copy has only in-frame clones and lacks some. In the table there are under 85,000 clones, about 91% of which are singletons. The sequencing input was peripheral blood. The receptor was isolated from a man aged 70 or older with active or convalescent COVID-19.

CDR3 protein: CAWQPGRGATGYTF. The CDR3 coding sequence is TGTGCCTGGCAACCCGGACGGGGAGCGACTGGCTACACCTTC. The gene calls are TRBV30 and TRBJ1-2; D is ambiguous. This CDR3 contains 14 residues. The germline V gene has CDR1 GTSNPN and CDR2 SVGIG (reference sequence). V dropped 5 bases and J dropped 7 bases, with 20 bases sitting between them.